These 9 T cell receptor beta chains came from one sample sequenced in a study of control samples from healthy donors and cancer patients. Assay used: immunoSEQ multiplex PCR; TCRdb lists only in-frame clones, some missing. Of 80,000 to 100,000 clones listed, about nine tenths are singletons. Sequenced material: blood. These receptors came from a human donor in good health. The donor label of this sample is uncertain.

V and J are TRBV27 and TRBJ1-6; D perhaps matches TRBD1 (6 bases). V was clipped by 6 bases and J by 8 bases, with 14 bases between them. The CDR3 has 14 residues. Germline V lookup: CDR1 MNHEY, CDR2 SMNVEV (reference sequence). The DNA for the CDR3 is TGTGCCAGCAGACCACAGGGTGGGCATTCACCCCTCCACTTT. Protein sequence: CASRPQGGHSPLHF.

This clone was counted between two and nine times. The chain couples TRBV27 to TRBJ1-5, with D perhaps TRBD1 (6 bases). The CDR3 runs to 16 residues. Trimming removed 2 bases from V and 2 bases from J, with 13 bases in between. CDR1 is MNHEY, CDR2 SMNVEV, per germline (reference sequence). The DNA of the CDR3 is TGTGCCAGCAGTTTAGATGGGGAGGGGGGCAATCAGCCCCAGCATTTT. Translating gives CASSLDGEGGNQPQHF.

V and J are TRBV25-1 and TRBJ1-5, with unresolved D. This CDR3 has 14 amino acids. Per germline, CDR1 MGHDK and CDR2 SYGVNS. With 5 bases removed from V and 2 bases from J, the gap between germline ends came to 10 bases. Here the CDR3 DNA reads TGTGCCAGCAGTCCCCCTGAGGGCAATCAGCCCCAGCATTTT. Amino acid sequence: CASSPPEGNQPQHF.

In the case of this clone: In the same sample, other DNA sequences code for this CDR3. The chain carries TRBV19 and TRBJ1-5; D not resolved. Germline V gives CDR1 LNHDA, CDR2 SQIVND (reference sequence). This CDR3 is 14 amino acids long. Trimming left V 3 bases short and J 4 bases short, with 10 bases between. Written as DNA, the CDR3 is TGTGCCAGTAGTATCGTGTATGGGAATCAGCCCCAGCATTTT. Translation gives CASSIVYGNQPQHF.

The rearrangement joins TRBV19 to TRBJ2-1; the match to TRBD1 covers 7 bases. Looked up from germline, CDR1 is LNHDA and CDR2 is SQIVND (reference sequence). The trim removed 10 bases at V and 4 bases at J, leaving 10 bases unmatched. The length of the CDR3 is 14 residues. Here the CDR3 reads CAIRPGTVYNEQFF. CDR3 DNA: TGTGCCATCCGTCCCGGGACAGTATACAATGAGCAGTTCTTC.

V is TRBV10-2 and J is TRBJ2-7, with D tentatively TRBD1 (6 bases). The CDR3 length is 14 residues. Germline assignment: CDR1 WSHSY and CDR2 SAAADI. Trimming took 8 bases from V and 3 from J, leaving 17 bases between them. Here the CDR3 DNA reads TGCGCCAGCGCATCGGGACAACCACACTACGAGCAGTACTTC. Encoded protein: CASASGQPHYEQYF.

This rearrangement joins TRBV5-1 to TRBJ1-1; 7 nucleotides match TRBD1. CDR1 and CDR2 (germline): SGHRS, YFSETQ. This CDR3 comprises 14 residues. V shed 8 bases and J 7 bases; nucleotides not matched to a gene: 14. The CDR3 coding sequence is TGCGCCAGTAAGGATGGGACAGCCGAGAATGAAGCTTTCTTT. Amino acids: CASKDGTAENEAFF.

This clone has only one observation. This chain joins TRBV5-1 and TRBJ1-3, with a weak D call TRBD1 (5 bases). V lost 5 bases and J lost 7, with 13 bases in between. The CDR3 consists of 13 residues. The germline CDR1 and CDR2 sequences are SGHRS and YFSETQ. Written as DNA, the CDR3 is TGCGCCAGCAGTGAGCAGGGAAAGAACACCATATATTTT. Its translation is CASSEQGKNTIYF.

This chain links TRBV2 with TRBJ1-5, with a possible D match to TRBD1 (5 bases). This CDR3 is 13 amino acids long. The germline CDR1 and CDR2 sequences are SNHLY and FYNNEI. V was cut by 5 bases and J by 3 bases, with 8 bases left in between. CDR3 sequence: CASSQGHNQPQHF. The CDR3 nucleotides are TGTGCCAGCAGTCAGGGCCACAATCAGCCCCAGCATTTT.